Each of the 3 T cell receptor beta chains below was sequenced from the same sample in a study of blood T cell repertoires in COVID-19. Assay: immunoSEQ multiplex PCR; the TCRdb copy retains only in-frame clones and omits some. Here the sample spans 110,000 or so clones, more than 70% being singletons. The sequencing input was peripheral blood. The source is a woman between 70 and 85 years old who had recovered from COVID-19.

The J gene is TRBJ2-3, the V gene TRBV6-2 or TRBV6-3, with 11 bases lining up with TRBD2. The V gene's germline CDR1 is MNHEY and CDR2 SVGEGT. The CDR3 spans 17 residues. The J segment lost 0 bases and the V segment lost 4 bases, leaving 6 bases of the junction unmatched. CDR3 loop: CASSSGLAGSSTDTQYF. CDR3 coding DNA: TGTGCCAGCAGTTCCGGACTAGCGGGCTCTAGCACAGATACGCAGTATTTT.

J is TRBJ2-7 and V is TRBV19, with D maybe TRBD2 (6 bases). The CDR3 covers 14 residues. Germline V gene lookup returns CDR1 LNHDA and CDR2 SQIVND (reference sequence). Trimming cost V 2 bases and J 6 bases, with 14 bases left between them. In DNA form, the CDR3 reads TGTGCCAGTAGTATAATGGGGACTTCACTCGAGCAGTACTTC. This sequence encodes CASSIMGTSLEQYF.

The rearrangement links TRBV27 to TRBJ2-7, with a weak D call TRBD2 (5 bases). The CDR3 extends over 14 amino acids. Trimming took off 6 bases at V and 5 bases at J, with 17 bases between the two ends. Germline V lookup: CDR1 MNHEY, CDR2 SMNVEV (reference sequence). CDR3 in DNA: TGTGCCAGCAGCCACCGAGGGCCCCAGGACGAGCAGTACTTC. Protein sequence: CASSHRGPQDEQYF.